This T cell receptor beta chain is from a study of cytomegalovirus exposure and HLA in healthy donors. Whole-study findings and limits: Using a false discovery rate of 0.05, a later analysis showed that some 16,000 TCR beta sequences were associated with HLA alleles. In a later analysis, across HLA loci, associated TCR counts were highest for DRB1, lowest for HLA-C.

Use of 60 Vbeta and 13 Jbeta primers characterized the PCR. TCRdb's table, derived via immunoSEQ multiplex PCR, lists solely in-frame clones and lacks some. In the table there are 100,000 to 150,000 clones, over 70% of which are singletons. The CDR3 extends over 14 amino acids. The V and J ends lost 2 bases and 1 base respectively, with 10 bases between them. From germline, CDR1 is SGHNT and CDR2 YYREEE (reference sequence). About this clone: The antigen remains undetermined.

Donors had nominal health at sampling but likely had unrecorded immune exposures. The chain employs TRBV5-4 and TRBJ2-7; possibly TRBD1 for D (5 bases). Sequenced material: PBMCs. The TCR was taken from a woman in her sixties or seventies in good health and CMV-seropositive. DNA for the CDR3: TGTGCCAGCAGCTTTCCAGGGTCTTCCTACGAGCAGTACTTC. This encodes CASSFPGSSYEQYF.